This is a list of T cell receptor beta chains from one sample in a study of cytomegalovirus exposure and HLA in healthy donors. The method was immunoSEQ multiplex PCR; TCRdb's version includes in-frame clones alone and lacks a portion of them. The table has roughly 68,000 clones, around 89% seen once. Material: PBMCs. Receptor source: a woman between 18 and 29 years old in good health and CMV-seronegative. The CDR3 runs from the conserved cysteine through the conserved F or W. Each record gives: CDR3 length, V gene, J gene, CDR3 protein.

14	TRBV27	TRBJ1-2	CASSLGGLPYGYTF
14	TRBV5-1	TRBJ2-5	CASSSSSRLETQYF
15	TRBV6-1	TRBJ2-3	CASSLAGTSTDTQYF
15	TRBV30	TRBJ1-1	CAWKSAGHPRAEAFF
13	TRBV27	TRBJ2-7	CASAAGGIYEQYF
13	TRBV14	TRBJ2-1	CASSQVLGTEQFF
14	TRBV11-2	TRBJ2-1	CASSPGTSLNEQFF
14	TRBV29-1	TRBJ1-2	CSVETDRVLYGYTF
15	TRBV7-9	TRBJ1-3	CASSSRGVAGNTIYF
14	TRBV10-3	TRBJ2-7	CAISDWQGGNEQYF
14	TRBV19	TRBJ1-1	CASTPGIRYTEAFF
12	TRBV30	TRBJ1-2	CAGDRGIYGYTF
15	TRBV12-1	TRBJ2-3	CASSRRTRRTDTQYF
13	TRBV29-1	TRBJ1-2	CSVVVGVDYGYTF
15	TRBV7-2	TRBJ2-7	CASSLARGLRGEQYF
16	TRBV10-1	TRBJ1-5	CASRFDAGIRRRPQHF
15	TRBV12-5	TRBJ2-5	CASGVGLAPQETQYF
12	TRBV18	TRBJ2-1	CASSPPSNEQFF
14	TRBV6-5	TRBJ1-2	CASSRGTGLYGYTF
12	TRBV7-2	TRBJ2-3	CASSTHTDTQYF
14	TRBV27	TRBJ2-7	CASSKNRGAYEQYF
13	TRBV6-7	TRBJ1-2	CASSLGTGYGYTF
20	TRBV4-1	TRBJ1-1	CASSQRSLRGRWVLNTEAFF
16	TRBV7-2	TRBJ2-7	CASSPRGGYLSYEQYF